These 7 T cell receptor beta chains share one sample of origin, sequenced in a study of blood T cell repertoires in COVID-19. Clones were sequenced by immunoSEQ multiplex PCR, and TCRdb holds only the in-frame ones, with some missing. Of roughly 420,000 clones in the sample, around 89% were seen once. Sequenced: PBMCs or T cells enriched from blood (not recorded which). These receptors all come from a woman in her thirties with acute COVID-19.

This rearrangement joins TRBV9 to TRBJ2-5, with 10 bases lining up with TRBD2. Germline assignment: CDR1 SGDLS and CDR2 YYNGEE. The V segment lost 4 bases and the J segment 5 bases; nucleotides outside the gene matches: 11. This CDR3 contains 16 residues. In nucleotides, the CDR3 is TGTGCCAGCAGCCAGAGGCTCAGCGGGGGGGCGGAGACCCAGTACTTC. Amino acid sequence: CASSQRLSGGAETQYF.

The chain couples TRBV4-1 to TRBJ2-1; 11 nucleotides match TRBD2. Per germline, CDR1 MGHRA and CDR2 YSYEKL. J gave up 2 bases and V 2 bases, and 2 bases lay outside the gene matches. CDR3 length: 16 residues. CDR3 sequence: CASSQISGGAYNEQFF. For the CDR3, the DNA is TGCGCCAGCAGCCAAATTAGCGGGGGGGCCTACAATGAGCAGTTCTTC.

This clone was picked up one time. The chain has TRBV3-1 (or the pseudogene TRBV3-2) and TRBJ1-1, with 10 bases aligning to TRBD1. This CDR3 region has 16 residues. V shed 4 bases, J shed 0 bases, and the junction held 5 bases outside the gene matches. Germline V gives CDR1 LGHDT, CDR2 YNNKEL (reference sequence). CDR3 nucleotide sequence: TGTGCCAGCAGCCCCCGGACAGGGGGAATGAACACTGAAGCTTTCTTT. Translation: CASSPRTGGMNTEAFF.

The chain is built from TRBV5-5 and TRBJ2-3; 11 bases agree with TRBD2. This CDR3 is built from 17 residues. Germline values: CDR1 SGHKS, CDR2 YYEKEE (reference sequence). Trimming took 0 bases from V and 3 from J; bases not matched to a gene: 6. For the CDR3, the DNA is TGTGCCAGCAGCTTGGGGCTAGCGGGGGGACTAACAGATACGCAGTATTTT. Protein: CASSLGLAGGLTDTQYF. Using reference TRBV5-5 and TRBJ2-3 for the parts outside the CDR3, the full variable domain is DAGVTQSPTHLIKTRGQQVTLRCSPISGHKSVSWYQQVLGQGPQFIFQYYEKEERGRGNFPDRFSARQFPNYSSELNVNALLLGDSALYLCASSLGLAGGLTDTQYFGPGTRLTVL.

The chain links TRBV11-2 to TRBJ1-4, with D possibly matching TRBD1 (5 bases). V was trimmed by 5 bases and J by 13 bases, leaving 14 bases between them. Per germline, CDR1 SGHAT and CDR2 FQNNGV. The CDR3 has 12 residues. The CDR3 protein is CASSQGSIRLFF. CDR3 DNA sequence: TGTGCCAGCAGCCAGGGATCAATTCGACTGTTTTTT.

The rearrangement joins TRBV4-1 to TRBJ2-2, with a possible D match to TRBD2 (6 bases). CDR1 and CDR2 (germline): MGHRA, YSYEKL. V shed 0 bases and J shed 4 bases, with 15 bases lying between them. The CDR3 sequence is 17 residues long. CDR3 residues: CASSQEWAGKVTGELFF. The CDR3 nucleotides are TGCGCCAGCAGCCAAGAGTGGGCGGGGAAGGTCACCGGGGAGCTGTTTTTT.

The chain couples TRBV6-4 to TRBJ2-7; 7 bases map to TRBD1. V gave up 6 bases and J gave up 4 bases; unmatched junction bases: 0. From germline, CDR1 is MRHNA and CDR2 SNTAGT. This CDR3 has 11 amino acids. Written as DNA, the CDR3 is TGTGCCAGCAGGACAGGGTACGAGCAGTACTTC. Encoded protein: CASRTGYEQYF.